These 7 T cell receptor beta chains originate from one sample sequenced in a study of cytomegalovirus exposure and HLA in healthy donors. The study ran its PCR with 60 Vbeta and 13 Jbeta primers. Generated by immunoSEQ multiplex PCR, the TCRdb table keeps only in-frame clones and is missing some. Found here are around 50,000 clones, about four fifths of them singletons; the top ten hold around 1.7%. The sequencing sample was made of PBMCs. Receptors were obtained from a man between 40 and 49 years old in good health and CMV-seronegative.

The CDR3 protein is CASTTGAHVGTEAFF. In DNA form, the CDR3 reads TGTGCCAGCACGACAGGGGCCCATGTGGGCACTGAAGCTTTCTTT. The J gene is TRBJ1-1, the V gene TRBV2; 8 positions match TRBD1. J was trimmed by 4 bases and V by 7 bases; bases with no gene match: 11. The CDR3 consists of 15 residues. Germline values: CDR1 SNHLY, CDR2 FYNNEI.

This sequence joins TRBV27 and TRBJ2-3; 8 bases align to TRBD1. V shed 4 bases and J 1 base; nucleotides not matched to a gene: 4. The length of the CDR3 is 15 residues. Germline V lookup: CDR1 MNHEY, CDR2 SMNVEV (reference sequence). The CDR3 sequence: CASSSQGQGTDTQYF. CDR3 DNA sequence: TGTGCCAGCAGTTCCCAGGGACAGGGCACAGATACGCAGTATTTT.

The chain uses TRBV7-2 and TRBJ2-3, with a possible D match to TRBD2 (6 bases). Per the germline V gene, CDR1 is SGHTA and CDR2 is FQGNSA. V lost 5 bases, J lost 6 bases, and 27 bases lay in between. CDR3 length equals 18 residues. The CDR3 bases are TGTGCCAGCAGCCCGTCAATTCGCGGGGCCGTACTAGCCGATACGCAGTATTTT. It yields the protein CASSPSIRGAVLADTQYF.

The rearrangement uses TRBV2 and TRBJ2-3; unclear D gene. V gave up 2 bases and J gave up 2 bases, with 8 bases separating them. There are 14 residues in the CDR3. The germline CDR1 and CDR2 sequences are SNHLY and FYNNEI. The CDR3 loop reads CASSELGITDTQYF. CDR3 in DNA: TGTGCCAGCAGTGAATTGGGCATCACAGATACGCAGTATTTT.

The chain is built from TRBV30 and TRBJ1-5; TRBD1 matches 7 bases. Germline V CDR1 and CDR2: GTSNPN, SVGIG (reference sequence). The CDR3 length is 17 residues. V shed 0 bases, J shed 7 bases, and the junction held 15 bases outside the gene matches. Here the CDR3 reads CAWSVHRSGRGAQPQHF. DNA for the CDR3: TGTGCCTGGAGTGTACATCGATCGGGCAGGGGGGCCCAGCCCCAGCATTTT.

This chain uses TRBV7-2 with TRBJ2-5, with TRBD2 identical over 15 bases. The germline V gene encodes CDR1 SGHTA and CDR2 FQGNSA. With 4 bases clipped from V and 2 bases from J, the junction kept 2 bases outside the gene matches. The CDR3 loop spans 16 amino acids. The CDR3 DNA reads as TGTGCCAGCAGCTCGGGACTAGCGGGGGGTCAAGAGACCCAGTACTTC. It is translated as CASSSGLAGGQETQYF.

The chain carries TRBV5-1 and TRBJ2-5, with 9 positions matching TRBD2. CDR1 SGHRS and CDR2 YFSETQ come from the germline V gene. The CDR3 sequence is 17 residues long. Unmatched junction bases numbered 12, after V lost 0 bases and J lost 6 bases. The CDR3 nucleotides are TGCGCCAGCAGCTTGGTGCCTAGCGGGGTTCAAGGGAAGACCCAGTACTTC. It specifies CASSLVPSGVQGKTQYF.